This T cell receptor (beta chain) was retrieved from a study of CD8 T cells in ankylosing spondylitis. The V gene lost 1 base and the J gene lost 10 bases, with 12 bases spanning the gap. This CDR3 has 13 amino acids. Molecular-barcoded quantitative 5'-RACE produced these TCR beta libraries. From the 5' RACE reads, TCRdb called clonotypes with MiXCR, one entry per CDR3 protein. This table has hundreds of thousands of distinct CDR3 sequences, 12% appearing once. Remarks on this clonotype: As yet, its antigen is unknown.

The study, taken as a whole, reports: Several of the motif variants were reported before in synovial fluid and blood from reactive arthritis. Within peripheral blood, clones linked to disease were CD8+ and relatively rare. Clones linked to disease were reported to show significant enrichment in matched ankylosing spondylitis synovial fluid. Characteristic of ankylosing spondylitis blood, it appeared, was a TCR beta motif comprising several highly homologous variants.

Sequencing was performed on blood, either unsorted or a sorted T cell fraction (not recorded which). The rearrangement links TRBV12-3 or TRBV12-4 to TRBJ2-3; D possibly corresponds to TRBD1 (6 bases). This TCR was sampled from a male donor with ankylosing spondylitis. The CDR3 sequence is CASSLEGTTPQYF. The CDR3 bases are TGTGCCAGCAGTTTAGAGGGGACAACCCCGCAGTATTTT.